This TCR beta chain emerged from a study of blood T cells in healthy people across ages. Study-wide results and caveats: Naive CD4+ cell counts and diversity both ran higher in long-lived than in aged donors.

CDR3 length equals 15 residues. The germline gives CDR1 SQVTM, CDR2 ANQGSEA. With V trimmed by 7 bases and J by 10 bases, 12 bases remained unmatched. Primed by a sample-barcoded 5' primer and a J-beta primer mix, a second PCR proceeded for about 6 to 11 cycles. MiXCR was run by TCRdb on the 5' RACE reads, yielding one entry per CDR3 protein. This table holds 800,000 or so distinct CDR3 sequences, 55% to 65% found once. All donors came from Russia, were Caucasian and healthy, and spanned ages about 6 to 100. For every donor, a draw yielded approximately 9.9 milliliters of peripheral blood. As regards this clonotype: Its specificity is unknown.

The rearrangement links TRBV29-1 to TRBJ2-1; 14 bases match TRBD2. The receptor's source is a man aged 30 to 39 in good health. What was sequenced was blood. This CDR3 is CSAGTSGGYLGEQFF. The CDR3 coding sequence is TGCAGCGCGGGGACTAGCGGGGGATATTTGGGGGAGCAGTTCTTC.